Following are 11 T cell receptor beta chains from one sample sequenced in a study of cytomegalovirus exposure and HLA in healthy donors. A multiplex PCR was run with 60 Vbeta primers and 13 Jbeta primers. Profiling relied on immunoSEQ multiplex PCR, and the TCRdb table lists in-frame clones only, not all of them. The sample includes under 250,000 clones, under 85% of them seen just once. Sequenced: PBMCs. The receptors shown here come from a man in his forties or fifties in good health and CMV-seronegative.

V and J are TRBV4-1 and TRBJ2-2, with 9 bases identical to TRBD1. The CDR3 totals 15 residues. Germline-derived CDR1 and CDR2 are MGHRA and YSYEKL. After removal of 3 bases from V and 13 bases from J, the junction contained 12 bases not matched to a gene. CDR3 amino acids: CASSQRTGEGVWLFF. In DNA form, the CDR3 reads TGCGCCAGCAGCCAGAGGACAGGGGAAGGGGTATGGCTGTTTTTT.

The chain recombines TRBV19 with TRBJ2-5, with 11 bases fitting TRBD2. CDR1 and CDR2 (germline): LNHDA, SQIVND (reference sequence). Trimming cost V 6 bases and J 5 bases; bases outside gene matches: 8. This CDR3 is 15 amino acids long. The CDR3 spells CASSLAGGRRETQYF. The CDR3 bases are TGTGCCAGTAGCCTAGCGGGAGGTCGTCGGGAGACCCAGTACTTC. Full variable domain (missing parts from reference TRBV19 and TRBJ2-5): DGGITQSPKYLFRKEGQNVTLSCEQNLNHDAMYWYRQDPGQGLRLIYYSQIVNDFQKGDIAEGYSVSREKKESFPLTVTSAQKNPTAFYLCASSLAGGRRETQYFGPGTRLLVL.

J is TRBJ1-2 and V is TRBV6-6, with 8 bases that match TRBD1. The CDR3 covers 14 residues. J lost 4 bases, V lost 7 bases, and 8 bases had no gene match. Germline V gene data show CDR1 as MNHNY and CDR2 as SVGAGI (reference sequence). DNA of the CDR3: TGTGCCAGCATTCCTCAGGGGGCCAGCTATGGCTACACCTTC. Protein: CASIPQGASYGYTF.

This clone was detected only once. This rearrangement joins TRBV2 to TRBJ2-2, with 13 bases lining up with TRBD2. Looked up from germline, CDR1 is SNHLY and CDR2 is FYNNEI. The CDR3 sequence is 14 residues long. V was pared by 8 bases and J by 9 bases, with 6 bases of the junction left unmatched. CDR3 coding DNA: TGTGCCAGCGAACTAGCGGGAGGGCCGAGGGAGCTGTTTTTT. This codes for CASELAGGPRELFF.

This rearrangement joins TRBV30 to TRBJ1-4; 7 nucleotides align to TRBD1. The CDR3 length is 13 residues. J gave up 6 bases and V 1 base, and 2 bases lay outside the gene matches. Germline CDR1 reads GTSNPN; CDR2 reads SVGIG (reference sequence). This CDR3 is CAWSDRGYEKLFF. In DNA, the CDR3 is TGTGCCTGGAGTGACAGGGGATATGAAAAACTGTTTTTT.

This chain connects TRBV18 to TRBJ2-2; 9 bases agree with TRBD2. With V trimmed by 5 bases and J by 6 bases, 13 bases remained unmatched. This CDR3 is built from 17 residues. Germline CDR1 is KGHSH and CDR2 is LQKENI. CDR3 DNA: TGTGCCAGCTCAACCTCTTTGCGGGAGGGCCCCTCCGGGGAGCTGTTTTTT. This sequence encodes CASSTSLREGPSGELFF. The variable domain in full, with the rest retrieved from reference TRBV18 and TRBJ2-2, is NAGVMQNPRHLVRRRGQEARLRCSPMKGHSHVYWYRQLPEEGLKFMVYLQKENIIDESGMPKERFSAEFPKEGPSILRIQQVVRGDSAAYFCASSTSLREGPSGELFFGEGSRLTVL.

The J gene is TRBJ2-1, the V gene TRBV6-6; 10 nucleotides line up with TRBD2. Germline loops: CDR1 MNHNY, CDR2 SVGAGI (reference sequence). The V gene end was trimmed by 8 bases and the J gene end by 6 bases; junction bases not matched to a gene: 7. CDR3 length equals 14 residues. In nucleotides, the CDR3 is TGTGCCAGCGGGCCGGGACTAGCGTTCAATGAGCAGTTCTTC. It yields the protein CASGPGLAFNEQFF.

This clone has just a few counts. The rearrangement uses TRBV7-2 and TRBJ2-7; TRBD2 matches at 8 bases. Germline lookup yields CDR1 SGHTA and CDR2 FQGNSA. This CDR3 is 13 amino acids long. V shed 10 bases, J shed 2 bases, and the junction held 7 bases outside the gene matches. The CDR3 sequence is CATLGGGAYEQYF. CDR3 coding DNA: TGTGCCACCCTCGGGGGGGGCGCCTACGAGCAGTACTTC. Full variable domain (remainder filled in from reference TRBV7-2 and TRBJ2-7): GAGVSQSPSNKVTEKGKDVELRCDPISGHTALYWYRQSLGQGLEFLIYFQGNSAPDKSGLPSDRFSAERTGGSVSTLTIQRTQQEDSAVYLCATLGGGAYEQYFGPGTRLTVT.

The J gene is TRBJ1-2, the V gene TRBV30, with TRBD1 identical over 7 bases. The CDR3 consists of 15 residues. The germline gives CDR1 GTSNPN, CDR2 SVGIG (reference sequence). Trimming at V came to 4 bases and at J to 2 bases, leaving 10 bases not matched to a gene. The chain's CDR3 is CAWTKSGQFNYGYTF. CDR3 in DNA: TGTGCCTGGACGAAATCGGGACAGTTCAACTATGGCTACACCTTC.

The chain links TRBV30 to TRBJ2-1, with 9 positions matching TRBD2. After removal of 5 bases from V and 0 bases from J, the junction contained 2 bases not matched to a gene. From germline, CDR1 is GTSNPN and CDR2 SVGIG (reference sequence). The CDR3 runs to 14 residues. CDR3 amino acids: CAWLSGGSYNEQFF. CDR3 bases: TGTGCCTGGCTTAGCGGGGGCTCCTACAATGAGCAGTTCTTC.

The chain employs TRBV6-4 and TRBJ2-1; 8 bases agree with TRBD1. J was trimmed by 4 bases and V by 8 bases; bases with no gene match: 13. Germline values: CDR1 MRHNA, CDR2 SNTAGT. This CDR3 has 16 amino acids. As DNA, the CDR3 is TGTGCCAGCGGTCTCGGACAGGGACCGAAGTACAATGAGCAGTTCTTC. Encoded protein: CASGLGQGPKYNEQFF.